This TCR beta chain was recorded in a study of blood T cell repertoires in COVID-19. Whole-study context: The cDNA or gDNA used as material had been derived from T cells, B-cell-depleted T cells, or PBMCs.

Sequenced by immunoSEQ multiplex PCR; TCRdb stores in-frame clones only, minus some. The sample lists more than 85,000 clones; about 85% were seen once. In this sample, this clone turned up a few times. From germline, CDR1 is SNHLY and CDR2 FYNNEI. The CDR3 has 13 residues. Unmatched junction bases numbered 5, after V lost 3 bases and J lost 8 bases. The sequencing input was peripheral blood. This sequence joins TRBV2 and TRBJ2-5; 8 bases fit TRBD2. The TCR sequence derives from a man older than 75 with active or convalescent COVID-19. DNA of the CDR3: TGTGCCAGCAGTGAGTCGGGGGGGCCCACCCAGTACTTC. It codes for CASSESGGPTQYF.